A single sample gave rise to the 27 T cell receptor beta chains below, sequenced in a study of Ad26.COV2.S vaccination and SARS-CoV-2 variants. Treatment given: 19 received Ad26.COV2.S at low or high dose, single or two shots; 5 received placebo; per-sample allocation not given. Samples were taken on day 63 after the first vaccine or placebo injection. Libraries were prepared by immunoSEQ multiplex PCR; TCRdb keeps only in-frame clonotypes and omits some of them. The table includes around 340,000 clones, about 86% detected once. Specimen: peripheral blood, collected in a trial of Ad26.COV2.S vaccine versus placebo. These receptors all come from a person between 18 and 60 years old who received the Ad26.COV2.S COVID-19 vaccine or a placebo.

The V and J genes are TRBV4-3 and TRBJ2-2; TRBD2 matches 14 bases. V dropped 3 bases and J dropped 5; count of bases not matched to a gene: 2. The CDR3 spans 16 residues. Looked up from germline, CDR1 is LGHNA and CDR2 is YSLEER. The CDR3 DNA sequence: TGCGCCAGCAGCCAGGGACTAGCGGGGGATACCGGGGAGCTGTTTTTT. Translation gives CASSQGLAGDTGELFF.

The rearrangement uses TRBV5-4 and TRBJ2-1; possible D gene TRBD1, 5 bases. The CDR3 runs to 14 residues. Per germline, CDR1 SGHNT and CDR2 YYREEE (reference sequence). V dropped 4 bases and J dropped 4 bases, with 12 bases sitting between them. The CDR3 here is CASSDRVIYNEQFF. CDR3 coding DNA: TGTGCCAGCAGCGACAGAGTTATTTACAATGAGCAGTTCTTC. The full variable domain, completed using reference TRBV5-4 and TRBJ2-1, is ETGVTQSPTHLIKTRGQQVTLRCSSQSGHNTVSWYQQALGQGPQFIFQYYREEENGRGNFPPRFSGLQFPNYSSELNVNALELDDSALYLCASSDRVIYNEQFFGPGTRLTVL.

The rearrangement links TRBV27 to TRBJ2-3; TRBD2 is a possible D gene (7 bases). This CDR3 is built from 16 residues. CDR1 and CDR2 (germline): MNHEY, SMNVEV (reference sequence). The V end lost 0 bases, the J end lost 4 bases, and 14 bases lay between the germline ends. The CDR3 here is CASSLSAGEGADTQYF. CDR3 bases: TGTGCCAGCAGTTTATCGGCGGGAGAGGGGGCAGATACGCAGTATTTT.

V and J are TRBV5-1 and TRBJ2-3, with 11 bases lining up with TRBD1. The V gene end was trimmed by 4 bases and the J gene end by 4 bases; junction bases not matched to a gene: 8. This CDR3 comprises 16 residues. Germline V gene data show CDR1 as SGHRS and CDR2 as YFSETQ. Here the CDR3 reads CASSLSGTGGSDTQYF. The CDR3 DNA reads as TGCGCCAGCAGCCTCTCCGGGACAGGGGGATCAGATACGCAGTATTTT.

CDR3 in amino acids: CASTPGGGYGYTF. CDR3 coding DNA: TGTGCCAGCACCCCAGGGGGCGGCTATGGCTACACCTTC. The chain is built from TRBV7-2 and TRBJ1-2, with 8 nucleotides matching TRBD1. Unmatched junction bases numbered 5, after V lost 7 bases and J lost 4 bases. CDR3 size: 13 residues. Germline CDR1 and CDR2: SGHTA and FQGNSA.

CDR3 DNA: TGTGCCAGCACCGGGGAAGGGTACGAGCAGTACTTC. The encoded protein is CASTGEGYEQYF. V and J are TRBV6-5 and TRBJ2-7; possibly TRBD2 for D (5 bases). Germline CDR1 is MNHEY and CDR2 is SVGAGI. The germline V and J ends were trimmed by 7 bases and 4 bases, with 11 bases remaining between them. The CDR3 has 12 residues.

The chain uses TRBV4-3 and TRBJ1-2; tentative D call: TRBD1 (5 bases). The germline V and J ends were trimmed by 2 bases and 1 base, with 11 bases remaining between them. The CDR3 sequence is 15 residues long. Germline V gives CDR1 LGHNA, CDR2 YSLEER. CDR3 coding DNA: TGCGCCAGCAGCCAAACAGACAGTTTTAACTATGGCTACACCTTC. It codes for CASSQTDSFNYGYTF.

DNA for the CDR3: TGTGCCAGCAGCCAAGATTGGGGGGGGGAGCTGTTTTTT. It specifies CASSQDWGGELFF. The J gene is TRBJ2-2, the V gene TRBV4-2; D may match TRBD1 or TRBD2 (5 bases each). Germline CDR1 reads LGHNA; CDR2 reads YNFKEQ. Deletions cut 0 bases from V and 8 bases from J, with 7 bases between. CDR3 length: 13 residues.

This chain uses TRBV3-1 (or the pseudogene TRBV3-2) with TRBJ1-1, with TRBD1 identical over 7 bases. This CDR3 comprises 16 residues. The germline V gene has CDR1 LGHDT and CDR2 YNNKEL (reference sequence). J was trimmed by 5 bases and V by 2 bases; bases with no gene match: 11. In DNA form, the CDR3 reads TGTGCCAGCAGCCAACGAGGGGCAGGGGGTTTAACTGAAGCTTTCTTT. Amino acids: CASSQRGAGGLTEAFF.

The CDR3, as DNA: TGTGCCAGCAGCTCACGAAGCTATGGCTACACCTTC. Translated, it gives CASSSRSYGYTF. The V gene is TRBV11-2, the J gene TRBJ1-2; D ambiguous. The germline V gene encodes CDR1 SGHAT and CDR2 FQNNGV. The CDR3 spans 12 residues. The V end lost 4 bases, the J end lost 4 bases, and 7 bases lay between the germline ends.

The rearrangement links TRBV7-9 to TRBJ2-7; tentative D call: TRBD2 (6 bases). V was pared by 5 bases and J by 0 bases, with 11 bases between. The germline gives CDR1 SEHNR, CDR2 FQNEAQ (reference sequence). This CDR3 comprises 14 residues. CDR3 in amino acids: CASSPGLSSYEQYF. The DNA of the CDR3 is TGTGCCAGCAGCCCGGGACTGAGCTCCTACGAGCAGTACTTC.

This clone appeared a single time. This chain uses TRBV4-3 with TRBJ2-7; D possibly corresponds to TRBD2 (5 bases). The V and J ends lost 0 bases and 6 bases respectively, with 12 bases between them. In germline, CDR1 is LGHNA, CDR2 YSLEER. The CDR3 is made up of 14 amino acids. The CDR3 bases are TGCGCCAGCAGCCAAGATTTGGCTAGCTCCGAGCAGTACTTC. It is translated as CASSQDLASSEQYF.

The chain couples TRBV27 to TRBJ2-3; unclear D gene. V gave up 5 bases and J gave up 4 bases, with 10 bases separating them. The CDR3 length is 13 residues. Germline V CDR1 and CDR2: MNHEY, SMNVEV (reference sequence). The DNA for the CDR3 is TGTGCCAGCAGTATCTTTCCCCCAGATACGCAGTATTTT. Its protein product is CASSIFPPDTQYF.

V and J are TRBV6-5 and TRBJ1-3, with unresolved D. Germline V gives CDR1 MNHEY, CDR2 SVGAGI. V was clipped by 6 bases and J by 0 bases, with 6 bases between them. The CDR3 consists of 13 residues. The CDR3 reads CASRAFSGNTIYF. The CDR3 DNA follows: TGTGCCAGCAGGGCTTTCTCTGGAAACACCATATATTTT.

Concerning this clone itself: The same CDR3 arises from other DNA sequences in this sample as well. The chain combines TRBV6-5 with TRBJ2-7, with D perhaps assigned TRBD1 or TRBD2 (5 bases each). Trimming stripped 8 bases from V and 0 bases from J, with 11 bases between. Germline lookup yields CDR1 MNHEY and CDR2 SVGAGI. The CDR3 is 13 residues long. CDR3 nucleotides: TGTGCCAGCCTGGGGACGCTCTCCTACGAGCAGTACTTC. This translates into CASLGTLSYEQYF.

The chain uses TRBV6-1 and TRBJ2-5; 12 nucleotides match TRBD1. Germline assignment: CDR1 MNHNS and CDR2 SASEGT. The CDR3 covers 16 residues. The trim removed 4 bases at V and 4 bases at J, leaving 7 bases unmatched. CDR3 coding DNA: TGTGCCAGCAGTGTCCGGGACAGGGGGCGCGGAGAGACCCAGTACTTC. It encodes CASSVRDRGRGETQYF.

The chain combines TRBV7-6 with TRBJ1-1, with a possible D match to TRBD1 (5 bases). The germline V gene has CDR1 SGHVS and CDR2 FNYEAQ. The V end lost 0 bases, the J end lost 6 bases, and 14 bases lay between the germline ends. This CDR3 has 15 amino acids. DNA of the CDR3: TGTGCCAGCAGCTTAGCGACTTCGGGGCTTTCTGAAGCTTTCTTT. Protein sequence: CASSLATSGLSEAFF.

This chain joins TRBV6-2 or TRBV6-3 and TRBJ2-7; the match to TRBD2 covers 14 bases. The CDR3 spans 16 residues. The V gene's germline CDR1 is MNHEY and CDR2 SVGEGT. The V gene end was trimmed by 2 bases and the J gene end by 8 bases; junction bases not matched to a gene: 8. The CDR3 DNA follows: TGTGCCAGCAGTTACCCCGGGACTAGCGGGAGCCTGAAGCAGTACTTC. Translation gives CASSYPGTSGSLKQYF.

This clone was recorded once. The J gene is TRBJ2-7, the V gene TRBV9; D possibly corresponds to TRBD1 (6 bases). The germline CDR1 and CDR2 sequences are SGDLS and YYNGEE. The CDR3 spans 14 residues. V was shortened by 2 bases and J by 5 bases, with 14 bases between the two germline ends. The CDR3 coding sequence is TGTGCCAGCAGCGTCGGGGATTGGGGGCACGAGCAGTACTTC. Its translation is CASSVGDWGHEQYF.

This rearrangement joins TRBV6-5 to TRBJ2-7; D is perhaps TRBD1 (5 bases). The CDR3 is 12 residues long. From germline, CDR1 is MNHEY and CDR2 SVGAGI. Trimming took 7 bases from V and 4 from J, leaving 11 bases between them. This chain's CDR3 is CASTGSFYEQYF. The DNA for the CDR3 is TGTGCCAGCACAGGGTCTTTTTACGAGCAGTACTTC.

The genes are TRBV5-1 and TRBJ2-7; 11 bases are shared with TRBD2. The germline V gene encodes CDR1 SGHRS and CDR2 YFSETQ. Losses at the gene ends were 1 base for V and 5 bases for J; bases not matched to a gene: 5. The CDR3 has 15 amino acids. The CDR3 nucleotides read TGCGCCAGCAGCTTGACTAGCGGGAGATTCCACGAGCAGTACTTC. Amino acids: CASSLTSGRFHEQYF.

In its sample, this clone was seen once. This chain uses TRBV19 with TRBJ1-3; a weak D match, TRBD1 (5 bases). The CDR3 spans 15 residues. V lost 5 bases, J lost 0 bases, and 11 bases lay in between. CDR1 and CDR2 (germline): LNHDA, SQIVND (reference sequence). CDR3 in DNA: TGTGCCAGTAGTCAGCAGGGCCACTCTGGAAACACCATATATTTT. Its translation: CASSQQGHSGNTIYF.

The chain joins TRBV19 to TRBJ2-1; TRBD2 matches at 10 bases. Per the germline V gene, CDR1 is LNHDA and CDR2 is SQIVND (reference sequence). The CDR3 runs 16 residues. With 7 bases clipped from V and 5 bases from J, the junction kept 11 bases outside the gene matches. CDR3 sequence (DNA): TGTGCCAGTACTGTTCGGAGCGGGAGGGCCGACAATGAGCAGTTCTTC. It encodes CASTVRSGRADNEQFF. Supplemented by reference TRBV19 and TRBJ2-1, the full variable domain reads DGGITQSPKYLFRKEGQNVTLSCEQNLNHDAMYWYRQDPGQGLRLIYYSQIVNDFQKGDIAEGYSVSREKKESFPLTVTSAQKNPTAFYLCASTVRSGRADNEQFFGPGTRLTVL.

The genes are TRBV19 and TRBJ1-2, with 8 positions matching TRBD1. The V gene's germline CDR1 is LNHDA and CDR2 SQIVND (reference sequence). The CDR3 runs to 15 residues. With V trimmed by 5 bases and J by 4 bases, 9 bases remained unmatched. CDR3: CASSPGQGPFYGYTF. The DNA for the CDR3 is TGTGCCAGTAGTCCTGGACAGGGTCCGTTCTATGGCTACACCTTC.

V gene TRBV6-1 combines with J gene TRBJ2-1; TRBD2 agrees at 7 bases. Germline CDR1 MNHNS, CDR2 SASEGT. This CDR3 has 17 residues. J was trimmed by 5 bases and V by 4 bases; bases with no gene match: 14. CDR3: CASSALTSLLEHNEQFF. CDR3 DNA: TGTGCCAGCAGTGCCTTGACTAGCTTGTTGGAACACAATGAGCAGTTCTTC.

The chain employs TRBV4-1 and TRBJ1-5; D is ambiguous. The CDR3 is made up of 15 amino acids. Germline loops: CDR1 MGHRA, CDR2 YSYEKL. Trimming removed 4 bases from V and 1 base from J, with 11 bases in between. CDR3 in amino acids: CASSPQVSSNQPQHF. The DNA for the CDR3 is TGCGCCAGCAGCCCCCAGGTGTCGAGCAATCAGCCCCAGCATTTT.

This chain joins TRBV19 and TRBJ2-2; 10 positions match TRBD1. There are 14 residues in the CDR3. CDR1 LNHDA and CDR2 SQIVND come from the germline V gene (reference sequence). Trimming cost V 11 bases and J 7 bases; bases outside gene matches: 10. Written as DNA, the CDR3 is TGTGCCGCAACCGGGACAGGGGCTGTCGGGGAGCTGTTTTTT. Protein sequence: CAATGTGAVGELFF. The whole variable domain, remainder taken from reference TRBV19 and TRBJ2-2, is DGGITQSPKYLFRKEGQNVTLSCEQNLNHDAMYWYRQDPGQGLRLIYYSQIVNDFQKGDIAEGYSVSREKKESFPLTVTSAQKNPTAFYLCAATGTGAVGELFFGEGSRLTVL.